This paragraph covers one TCR beta chain sequence. The sample belongs to a study of molecular identifiers for immune sequencing clone quantification. V lost 10 bases, J lost 9 bases, and 19 bases lay in between. The germline CDR1 and CDR2 sequences are MNHNS and SASEGT. The CDR3 has 13 residues. MiXCR, run by TCRdb on the PCR reads, gives a single entry per CDR3 protein. The sample includes roughly 630,000 distinct CDR3 sequences, approximately 24% of them seen just once. The clonotype was recovered from a human donor in good health. Some libraries in this study had Jurkat cell RNA spiked in. Sequencing input: naive CD8+ T cells from blood, with Jurkat cell RNA spiked in. The subset here: FACS-sorted CD8+CD4-CCR7+CD45RA+ naive T cells. The chain is built from TRBV6-1 and TRBJ2-1, with TRBD2 as a possible D gene (7 bases). The DNA of the CDR3 is TGTGCCACCGGCGGGGGCGGGAGTCCTGAGCAGTTCTTC. This codes for CATGGGGSPEQFF.